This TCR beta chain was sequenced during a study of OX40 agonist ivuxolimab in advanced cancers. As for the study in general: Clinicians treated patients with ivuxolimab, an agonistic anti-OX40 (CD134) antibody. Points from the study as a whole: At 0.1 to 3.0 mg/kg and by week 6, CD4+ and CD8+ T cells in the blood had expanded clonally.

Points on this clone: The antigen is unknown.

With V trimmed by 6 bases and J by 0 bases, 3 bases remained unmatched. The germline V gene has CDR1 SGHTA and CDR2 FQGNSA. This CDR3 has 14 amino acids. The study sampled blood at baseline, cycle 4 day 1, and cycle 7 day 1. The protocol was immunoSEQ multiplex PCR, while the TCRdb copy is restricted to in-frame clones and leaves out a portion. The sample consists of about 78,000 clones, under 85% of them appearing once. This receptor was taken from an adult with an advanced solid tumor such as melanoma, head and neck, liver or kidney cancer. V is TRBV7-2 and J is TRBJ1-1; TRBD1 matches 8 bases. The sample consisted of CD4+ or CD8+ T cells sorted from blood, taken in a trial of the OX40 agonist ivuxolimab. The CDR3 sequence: CASRETGVNTEAFF. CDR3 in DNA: TGTGCCAGCAGGGAGACAGGGGTGAACACTGAAGCTTTCTTT.